The sequence of this T cell receptor (beta chain) was determined in a study of technical replicates of blood from a few donors. Only one count was recorded for this clone. Libraries were prepared by immunoSEQ multiplex PCR; TCRdb keeps only in-frame clonotypes and omits some of them. Found here are around 53,000 clones, about 86% of them singletons; the top ten hold more than 4.5%. The CDR3 runs 15 residues. From germline, CDR1 is LNHNV and CDR2 YYDKDF (reference sequence). Trimming left V 0 bases short and J 4 bases short, with 12 bases between. This TCR was recovered from a human donor in good health. Some clones in this sample may be carry-over from other donors' samples. The rearrangement links TRBV15 to TRBJ2-5; D possibly corresponds to TRBD1 (5 bases). The sample comprised PBMCs. The CDR3 sequence is CATSRDQGSLETQYF. The CDR3 DNA is TGTGCCACCAGCAGAGATCAGGGCAGCCTAGAGACCCAGTACTTC.